This record concerns one T cell receptor beta chain sequence. The antigen it recognizes is unknown. No much larger clone is present one base from it, and per-base qualities are unavailable. Reads for this sample came from an Illumina HiSeq 1500. TCRdb passed the public sequencing reads through fastp at Q25 and MiXCR, retaining productive beta sequences. Every CDR3 protein is listed once, alongside the most common genes and DNA of its rows. In this sample the table shows 750,000 to 900,000 distinct CDR3 sequences, about 29% of which occur a single time. Around 13% of the sample goes to the ten largest clones. This record comes from a study of T cell repertoires in cytomegalovirus infection (dated by TCRdb to between 2018 and 2021). Context from the whole study: The peptide stimulations were aimed at well-studied HLA-B-restricted epitopes as well as recently identified HLA-C-restricted CMV epitopes, whose presentation resists viral immunomodulation. Donor HLA type was relevant to the analysis, as public TCR beta signatures indicated carriage of CMV infection together with the matching HLA type. General conclusions and limits of the study: Cumulative frequency of public TCR beta family members discriminated carriers of CMV infection plus the relevant HLA type in this cohort and an independent approximately 350-donor cohort. The ex vivo response was dominated by HLA-C-restricted CMV-specific TCR beta clonotypes, which also provided the single most frequent clonotype in two of eight donors.

According to the study, the label for this sample's treatment or condition signals: in vitro stimulation with specific CMV peptide epitopes to enrich CMV-specific T cells. V loses 5 bases at its end and J loses 5 bases; junction bases beyond the gene matches: 6. From cysteine to phenylalanine, the CDR3 is 15 amino acids long. Only the CDR3 DNA is retained, 45 bases long and in frame from the first base. The germline V gene (reference sequence) yields LNHNV for CDR1 and YYDKDF for CDR2. The clonotype was recovered from a human donor in good health (CMV status not recorded). Some clones in this sample may be carry-over from other donors' samples. This chain joins TRBV15 to TRBJ2-2, with TRBD1 identical over 9 junction bases. The sequencing used cultured CD8+ T cells from PBMCs, collected from culture after CMV antigen stimulation. The nucleotide sequence is given as TGTGCCACCAGCCCTCGGACAGGGGTAACCGGGGAGCTGTTTTTT. Translation gives CATSPRTGVTGELFF.